Each of the 20 T cell receptor beta chains below was sequenced from the same sample in a study of cytomegalovirus exposure and HLA in healthy donors. Primers: 60 Vbeta forward and 13 Jbeta reverse. The assay was immunoSEQ multiplex PCR, and TCRdb's table has in-frame clones only and misses some. The sample records roughly 110,000 clones, approximately 73% being singletons. The sequencing input was PBMCs. These receptors were taken from a man aged 25-45 years in good health and CMV-seronegative.

The chain uses TRBV19 and TRBJ2-7; TRBD2 matches 10 bases. CDR3 length: 13 residues. Losses at the gene ends were 4 bases for V and 5 bases for J; bases not matched to a gene: 2. Looked up from germline, CDR1 is LNHDA and CDR2 is SQIVND (reference sequence). CDR3: CASSTSGSNEQYF. The CDR3 region has the DNA TGTGCCAGTAGTACTAGCGGGAGTAACGAGCAGTACTTC.

The chain uses TRBV5-1 and TRBJ2-7, with TRBD1 matching over 9 bases. The germline gives CDR1 SGHRS, CDR2 YFSETQ. V shed 6 bases, J shed 2 bases, and the junction held 6 bases outside the gene matches. The length of the CDR3 is 14 residues. The CDR3 DNA reads TGCGCCAGCACAATGGGACAGGGACCCTACGAGCAGTACTTC. Protein: CASTMGQGPYEQYF.

This clone turned up a few times. V is TRBV28 and J is TRBJ1-1, with TRBD1 identical over 9 bases. The CDR3 runs 14 residues. V shed 5 bases and J 2 bases; nucleotides not matched to a gene: 3. Germline loops: CDR1 MDHEN, CDR2 SYDVKM. The CDR3 loop is CASSETGGNTEAFF. The CDR3 DNA sequence: TGTGCCAGCAGTGAGACAGGGGGAAACACTGAAGCTTTCTTT.

The J gene is TRBJ2-3, the V gene TRBV7-2; TRBD2 is a possible D gene (5 bases). V gave up 0 bases and J gave up 2 bases, with 12 bases separating them. This CDR3 is built from 16 residues. CDR1 is SGHTA, CDR2 FQGNSA, per germline. CDR3 nucleotides: TGTGCCAGCAGCTTAGCCAGGCTAGCCCTCACAGATACGCAGTATTTT. This translates into CASSLARLALTDTQYF. Full variable domain (rest looked up from reference TRBV7-2 and TRBJ2-3): GAGVSQSPSNKVTEKGKDVELRCDPISGHTALYWYRQSLGQGLEFLIYFQGNSAPDKSGLPSDRFSAERTGGSVSTLTIQRTQQEDSAVYLCASSLARLALTDTQYFGPGTRLTVL.

Relative to its sample, this clone is medium-sized (0.01 to 0.1%). The rearrangement links TRBV4-1 to TRBJ2-1; 10 bases line up with TRBD2. Losses at the gene ends were 0 bases for V and 9 bases for J; bases not matched to a gene: 5. The germline CDR1 and CDR2 sequences are MGHRA and YSYEKL. CDR3 length: 15 amino acids. CDR3 bases: TGCGCCAGCAGCCAAGATAAGCGGGAGGGCCGTGAGCAGTTCTTC. As protein: CASSQDKREGREQFF.

V gene TRBV9 combines with J gene TRBJ2-1; 8 nucleotides align to TRBD1. J gave up 4 bases and V 0 bases, and 6 bases lay outside the gene matches. Germline values: CDR1 SGDLS, CDR2 YYNGEE. This CDR3 region has 16 residues. The CDR3 reads CASSVAPGQAYNEQFF. The CDR3 bases are TGTGCCAGCAGCGTAGCCCCGGGACAGGCATACAATGAGCAGTTCTTC.

This clone came up a few times. V usage is TRBV29-1 and J usage is TRBJ2-7, with D perhaps matching TRBD2 (5 bases). CDR1 is SQVTM and CDR2 is ANQGSEA in the germline V gene. The CDR3 consists of 15 residues. Trimming removed 5 bases from V and 0 bases from J, with 17 bases in between. CDR3 residues: CSVYSGIPSSYEQYF. Written as DNA, the CDR3 is TGCAGCGTTTATTCCGGGATCCCGAGCTCCTACGAGCAGTACTTC.

The V call is TRBV5-1, the J call TRBJ2-7, with a possible D match to TRBD1 (7 bases). The V end was cut by 3 bases, the J end by 2 bases, with 12 bases between. Germline lookup yields CDR1 SGHRS and CDR2 YFSETQ. CDR3 length equals 14 residues. CDR3 DNA: TGCGCCAGCAGCTCGACAGGGACTGCCTACGAGCAGTACTTC. Encoded protein: CASSSTGTAYEQYF.

The chain joins TRBV30 to TRBJ2-5, with 7 bases aligning to TRBD2. CDR1 and CDR2 from the germline V gene are GTSNPN and SVGIG (reference sequence). The CDR3 extends over 13 amino acids. J gave up 7 bases and V 0 bases, and 5 bases lay outside the gene matches. In nucleotides, the CDR3 is TGTGCCTGGAGTGTAGGCCCGGGGGGGACCCAGTACTTC. It yields the protein CAWSVGPGGTQYF.

This clone was detected only a few times. V usage is TRBV7-9 and J usage is TRBJ1-5; TRBD1 aligns across 7 bases. Per germline, CDR1 SEHNR and CDR2 FQNEAQ (reference sequence). V lost 5 bases to trimming and J lost 3 bases; unmatched junction nucleotides: 10. This CDR3 is built from 16 residues. The DNA for the CDR3 is TGTGCCAGCAGCAAACACACCGGGACAGTCAATCAGCCCCAGCATTTT. It is translated as CASSKHTGTVNQPQHF. The complete variable domain, with remaining parts taken from reference TRBV7-9 and TRBJ1-5, reads DTGVSQNPRHKITKRGQNVTFRCDPISEHNRLYWYRQTLGQGPEFLTYFQNEAQLEKSRLLSDRFSAERPKGSFSTLEIQRTEQGDSAMYLCASSKHTGTVNQPQHFGDGTRLSIL.

V usage is TRBV2 and J usage is TRBJ1-1; 8 bases are shared with TRBD1. J was trimmed by 1 base and V by 2 bases; bases with no gene match: 6. This CDR3 contains 16 residues. CDR1 is SNHLY, CDR2 FYNNEI, per germline. This chain's CDR3 is CASSELPQGGNTEAFF. The CDR3 coding sequence is TGTGCCAGCAGTGAACTACCACAGGGGGGGAACACTGAAGCTTTCTTT.

This rearrangement joins TRBV5-1 to TRBJ2-4, with TRBD2 matching 8 bases. The CDR3 is 16 amino acids. With 0 bases clipped from V and 4 bases from J, the junction kept 6 bases outside the gene matches. Germline CDR1 reads SGHRS; CDR2 reads YFSETQ. The CDR3 nucleotides read TGCGCCAGCAGCTTGGGGAGCGGGAGTACGAAAAACATTCAGTACTTC. Protein sequence: CASSLGSGSTKNIQYF.

On this clone: Relative to the germline gene, one junction end is altered; a read error may explain this. The chain joins TRBV7-9 to TRBJ2-7, with 9 bases aligning to TRBD1. The CDR3 sequence is 17 residues long. From germline, CDR1 is SEHNR and CDR2 FQNEAQ (reference sequence). CDR3 amino acids: CSSSLAEDRGFAYEQYF. The DNA for the CDR3 is TGTTCCAGCAGCTTAGCGGAGGACAGGGGTTTCGCCTACGAGCAGTACTTC.

This sequence joins TRBV28 and TRBJ1-4, with D perhaps matching TRBD1 (5 bases). The CDR3 runs 11 residues. V shed 8 bases and J shed 8 bases, with 9 bases lying between them. CDR1 is MDHEN, CDR2 SYDVKM, per germline. The chain's CDR3 is CASENREKLFF. CDR3 coding DNA: TGTGCCAGCGAAAACAGGGAAAAACTGTTTTTT.

The chain is built from TRBV6-1 and TRBJ2-7, with 9 positions matching TRBD1. V lost 3 bases and J lost 3; bases outside the gene matches: 6. The germline V gene encodes CDR1 MNHNS and CDR2 SASEGT. CDR3 length: 15 residues. The DNA for the CDR3 is TGTGCCAGCAGTGACCCGGGACAGGGTCTCTACGAGCAGTACTTC. Encoded protein: CASSDPGQGLYEQYF.

A note on this clone: The junction and the germline gene differ at one end; a read error may be behind it. V usage is TRBV10-1 and J usage is TRBJ2-1, with TRBD2 matching over 11 bases. CDR1 is WNHNN and CDR2 is SYGVQD in the germline V gene (reference sequence). The CDR3 runs 16 residues. The CDR3 DNA follows: TGCGCCACCAAGATTTCCGGGACTAGCGGCCTCAATGGGCAGTTCTTC. Translation gives CATKISGTSGLNGQFF.

V is TRBV6-1 and J is TRBJ1-2, with 9 bases that match TRBD1. With V trimmed by 4 bases and J by 3 bases, 9 bases remained unmatched. The CDR3 is 16 amino acids. The germline CDR1 and CDR2 sequences are MNHNS and SASEGT. DNA of the CDR3: TGTGCCAGCAGTGCCGGGACAGGGCTTTCGGACTATGGCTACACCTTC. This codes for CASSAGTGLSDYGYTF.

V gene TRBV4-1 combines with J gene TRBJ2-7; 7 positions agree with TRBD1. The CDR3 spans 16 residues. The V and J ends lost 5 bases and 2 bases, in that order; junction bases with no gene match: 12. Germline loops: CDR1 MGHRA, CDR2 YSYEKL. The CDR3 here is CASSVEQGPYPYEQYF. As DNA, the CDR3 is TGCGCCAGCAGCGTAGAACAGGGGCCCTATCCCTACGAGCAGTACTTC.

The V gene is TRBV5-1, the J gene TRBJ2-7; TRBD1 aligns across 8 bases. This CDR3 is 13 amino acids long. V shed 1 base, J shed 3 bases, and the junction held 0 bases outside the gene matches. Germline assignment: CDR1 SGHRS and CDR2 YFSETQ. The CDR3 nucleotides are TGCGCCAGCAGCTTGACAGGGGGCTACGAGCAGTACTTC. This translates into CASSLTGGYEQYF.

The rearrangement joins TRBV29-1 to TRBJ2-2, with 9 bases lining up with TRBD1. V gave up 3 bases and J gave up 2 bases; unmatched junction bases: 7. Germline V lookup: CDR1 SQVTM, CDR2 ANQGSEA. The CDR3 spans 16 residues. DNA for the CDR3: TGCAGCGTTGATGGTGTACAGGGGGCCAACACCGGGGAGCTGTTTTTT. Protein: CSVDGVQGANTGELFF.